One and the same sample provided the 8 T cell receptor beta chains below, sequenced in a study of blood T cell repertoires in COVID-19. Data came from immunoSEQ multiplex PCR; TCRdb stores just in-frame clones and leaves some out. The data contain 410,000 or so clones, approximately 89% of them singletons. The sequenced sample was peripheral blood. These receptors all stem from a woman aged 40 to 50 with COVID-19, enrolled during active disease.

On this clone itself: This sample includes further DNA sequences coding for the same CDR3. This chain links TRBV7-2 with TRBJ1-2; perhaps TRBD1 as D (6 bases). The CDR3 has 14 amino acids. Trimming took off 1 base at V and 5 bases at J, with 11 bases between the two ends. Germline V gives CDR1 SGHTA, CDR2 FQGNSA. The DNA for the CDR3 is TGTGCCAGCAGCTTAGGGGGGCGGGGGTATGGCTACACCTTC. Translating gives CASSLGGRGYGYTF.

The J gene is TRBJ1-5, the V gene TRBV18, with no clear D. V lost 2 bases, J lost 0 bases, and 11 bases lay in between. Germline V gene sequence: CDR1 KGHSH, CDR2 LQKENI. The CDR3 is 16 amino acids. CDR3 amino acids: CASSPESDYSNQPQHF. DNA of the CDR3: TGTGCCAGCTCACCAGAATCGGACTATAGCAATCAGCCCCAGCATTTT.

The V call is TRBV7-9, the J call TRBJ2-1, with D uncertain. V was shortened by 3 bases and J by 3 bases, with 6 bases between the two germline ends. The length of the CDR3 is 13 residues. Germline V CDR1 and CDR2: SEHNR, FQNEAQ (reference sequence). CDR3 sequence (DNA): TGTGCCAGCAGCTTTGACAACTACAATGAGCAGTTCTTC. This gives the protein CASSFDNYNEQFF.

The V gene is TRBV19, the J gene TRBJ1-2; TRBD1 aligns across 8 bases. The CDR3 covers 14 residues. CDR1 and CDR2 from the germline V gene are LNHDA and SQIVND (reference sequence). V was clipped by 8 bases and J by 3 bases; unmatched bases: 8. The DNA of the CDR3 is TGTGCCAGTTCCCAGGGGGCTTCTTACTATGGCTACACCTTC. Translated: CASSQGASYYGYTF.

The chain has TRBV27 and TRBJ2-1; tentatively, D is TRBD2 (6 bases). The ends were cut back, 6 bases at V and 7 bases at J, with 10 bases in the middle. This CDR3 has 12 amino acids. CDR1 and CDR2 from the germline V gene are MNHEY and SMNVEV (reference sequence). The CDR3 protein is CASRGGGNEQFF. The CDR3 DNA reads as TGTGCCAGCAGGGGAGGAGGTAATGAGCAGTTCTTC.

As for this clone: Other nucleotide sequences from this sample produce the same CDR3. This rearrangement joins TRBV7-9 to TRBJ2-2; 7 bases map to TRBD1. The CDR3 contains 14 residues. CDR1 SEHNR and CDR2 FQNEAQ come from the germline V gene (reference sequence). With 6 bases clipped from V and 2 bases from J, the junction kept 3 bases outside the gene matches. Written as DNA, the CDR3 is TGTGCCAGCAGTTGGACAGGCAACACCGGGGAGCTGTTTTTT. Its protein is CASSWTGNTGELFF.

The chain couples TRBV14 to TRBJ1-1; weak D call: TRBD1 (6 bases). The CDR3 runs to 17 residues. Germline V lookup: CDR1 SGHDN, CDR2 FVKESK. V dropped 0 bases and J dropped 1 base, with 15 bases sitting between them. CDR3 protein: CASSQDGWLGGNTEAFF. CDR3 bases: TGTGCCAGCAGCCAAGATGGGTGGTTAGGGGGGAACACTGAAGCTTTCTTT.

The chain combines TRBV11-3 with TRBJ2-1; D perhaps matches TRBD2 (6 bases). V was cut by 5 bases and J by 8 bases, with 13 bases left in between. This CDR3 contains 13 residues. Germline V lookup: CDR1 SGHNT, CDR2 YENEEA. The CDR3 loop reads CASSPEGQDEQFF. In DNA form, the CDR3 reads TGTGCCAGCAGCCCGGAGGGCCAAGATGAGCAGTTCTTC.